Listed below are T cell receptor beta chains from one sample, sequenced in a study of T cell responses to AZD1222 COVID-19 vaccine. Data came from immunoSEQ multiplex PCR; TCRdb stores just in-frame clones and leaves some out. The table has over 85,000 clones, approximately 84% seen once. Sample: peripheral blood, taken 28 days after the second AZD1222 dose. The receptors derive from an adult who received the AZD1222 COVID-19 vaccine. CDR3s include the opening cysteine and the closing phenylalanine or tryptophan. D genes are given only for firm matches. Size is stated for part of the rows, as once, few or many counts, or as a class when the clone is expanded.

v_call: TRBV29-1
j_call: TRBJ1-5
clone_size: .
d_call: .
cdr3_nt: TGCAGCGTCCGCTGGGGCAATCAGCCCCAGCATTTT
cdr3_aa: CSVRWGNQPQHF

v_call: TRBV20-1
j_call: TRBJ1-2
clone_size: .
d_call: .
cdr3_nt: TGCAGGGTGAACGGATATAGCGGCTACACCTTC
cdr3_aa: CRVNGYSGYTF

v_call: TRBV4-2
j_call: TRBJ2-6
clone_size: medium-sized
d_call: .
cdr3_nt: TGTGCCAGCAGCCAAGAAAACTCTGGGGCCAACGTCCTGACTTTC
cdr3_aa: CASSQENSGANVLTF

v_call: TRBV6-6
j_call: TRBJ2-1
clone_size: .
d_call: TRBD2
cdr3_nt: TGTGCCAGCAGTTACACGGCCGGGACTAGCCTCAATGAGCAGTTCTTC
cdr3_aa: CASSYTAGTSLNEQFF

v_call: TRBV12-3/TRBV12-4
j_call: TRBJ2-1
clone_size: once
d_call: .
cdr3_nt: TGTGCCAGCAGTTCGTACAATGAGCAGTTCTTC
cdr3_aa: CASSSYNEQFF

v_call: TRBV7-6
j_call: TRBJ2-7
clone_size: .
d_call: TRBD2
cdr3_nt: TGTGCCAGCAGCTATCAGCGGGAGTCCTACGAGCAGTACTTC
cdr3_aa: CASSYQRESYEQYF

v_call: TRBV9
j_call: TRBJ2-3
clone_size: .
d_call: .
cdr3_nt: TGTGCCAGCAGCGTAGCGGGGGCCCACGCAGATACGCAGTATTTT
cdr3_aa: CASSVAGAHADTQYF

v_call: TRBV3-1/TRBV3-2
j_call: TRBJ1-4
clone_size: .
d_call: .
cdr3_nt: TGTGCCAGCAGCTCCAATCCGATCCCTGAAAAACTGTTTTTT
cdr3_aa: CASSSNPIPEKLFF

v_call: TRBV5-1
j_call: TRBJ2-1
clone_size: .
d_call: TRBD2
cdr3_nt: TGCGCCAGCAGCTTGGGTAGCGGGGGGTCCCAAAGCTCCTACAATGAGCAGTTCTTC
cdr3_aa: CASSLGSGGSQSSYNEQFF

v_call: TRBV19
j_call: TRBJ2-2
clone_size: .
d_call: .
cdr3_nt: TGTGCCAGTAGTACCGTTATCACCGGGGAGCTGTTTTTT
cdr3_aa: CASSTVITGELFF

v_call: TRBV6-6
j_call: TRBJ2-7
clone_size: .
d_call: .
cdr3_nt: TGTGCCAGCAAGGACAGCTACTACGAGCAGTACTTC
cdr3_aa: CASKDSYYEQYF

v_call: TRBV2
j_call: TRBJ1-3
clone_size: once
d_call: TRBD1
cdr3_nt: TGTGCCAGCAGTGAAGGGACAGGTGGAAACACCATATATTTT
cdr3_aa: CASSEGTGGNTIYF

v_call: TRBV7-9
j_call: TRBJ2-7
clone_size: .
d_call: TRBD1
cdr3_nt: TGTGCCAGCAGCGGCCTGGGGGACAGATCCTACGAGCAGTACTTC
cdr3_aa: CASSGLGDRSYEQYF

v_call: TRBV6-6
j_call: TRBJ1-2
clone_size: .
d_call: .
cdr3_nt: TGTGCCAGCAGTCCGACTGTGGGGGGCTACACCTTC
cdr3_aa: CASSPTVGGYTF

v_call: TRBV6-2/TRBV6-3
j_call: TRBJ2-7
clone_size: .
d_call: .
cdr3_nt: TGTGCCAGCAGTTACGGCGGAACAATGTCCTACGAGCAGTACTTC
cdr3_aa: CASSYGGTMSYEQYF

v_call: TRBV7-8
j_call: TRBJ1-1
clone_size: .
d_call: .
cdr3_nt: TGTGCCAGCAGCTTAGCGAGCAGAGGGGCTTTCTTT
cdr3_aa: CASSLASRGAFF

v_call: TRBV5-5
j_call: TRBJ1-3
clone_size: .
d_call: .
cdr3_nt: TGTGCCAGCAGCTTGGAGGGAAACACCATATATTTT
cdr3_aa: CASSLEGNTIYF

v_call: TRBV7-9
j_call: TRBJ2-7
clone_size: .
d_call: TRBD1
cdr3_nt: TGTGCCAGCAGCGTCAACAGGGGAGTGAGCTACGAGCAGTACTTC
cdr3_aa: CASSVNRGVSYEQYF

v_call: TRBV21-1
j_call: TRBJ2-3
clone_size: .
d_call: .
cdr3_nt: TGTGCCAGCAGCAAAGAGGCGCGGGGGGGCCCTAAGGCGAACAATACGCAGTATTTT
cdr3_aa: CASSKEARGGPKANNTQYF

v_call: TRBV28
j_call: TRBJ1-4
clone_size: few
d_call: .
cdr3_nt: TGTGCCAGCAGTCCCCGGGAGGAAAAACTGTTTTTT
cdr3_aa: CASSPREEKLFF

v_call: TRBV7-9
j_call: TRBJ2-1
clone_size: .
d_call: .
cdr3_nt: TGTGCCAGCAGCTTCGTCAGGACACCCAACAATGAGCAGTTCTTC
cdr3_aa: CASSFVRTPNNEQFF

v_call: TRBV2
j_call: TRBJ1-1
clone_size: .
d_call: .
cdr3_nt: TGTGCCAGCAGTGTAAAGAGGAACACTGAAGCTTTCTTT
cdr3_aa: CASSVKRNTEAFF

v_call: TRBV5-5
j_call: TRBJ1-2
clone_size: .
d_call: .
cdr3_nt: TGTGCCAGCAGCTCGCGCCAGGATGGCTACACCTTC
cdr3_aa: CASSSRQDGYTF

v_call: TRBV9
j_call: TRBJ2-3
clone_size: .
d_call: TRBD1
cdr3_nt: TGTGCCAGCAGCGGAAGGACAGGGACAGGGGAAGATACGCAGTATTTT
cdr3_aa: CASSGRTGTGEDTQYF

v_call: TRBV19
j_call: TRBJ2-1
clone_size: once
d_call: TRBD2
cdr3_nt: TGTGCCAGACCGGGACTAGCGGAGTCTTACAATGAGCAGTTCTTC
cdr3_aa: CARPGLAESYNEQFF

v_call: TRBV2
j_call: TRBJ1-1
clone_size: .
d_call: .
cdr3_nt: TGTGCCAGCTCGGACCGTGCGGCCGCTTTCTTT
cdr3_aa: CASSDRAAAFF

v_call: TRBV3-1/TRBV3-2
j_call: TRBJ2-3
clone_size: .
d_call: TRBD2
cdr3_nt: TGTGCCAGCAGCCAAGAAGGGGCAGCGGGGGGAACCCGCCCAGATACGCAGTATTTT
cdr3_aa: CASSQEGAAGGTRPDTQYF

v_call: TRBV11-1
j_call: TRBJ2-7
clone_size: .
d_call: .
cdr3_nt: TGTGCCAGCAGCTCGTCGGCGGGCCCCTCCTACGAGCAGTACTTC
cdr3_aa: CASSSSAGPSYEQYF

v_call: TRBV27
j_call: TRBJ2-3
clone_size: once
d_call: .
cdr3_nt: TGTGCCAGCAGTCCGCTTACCCTAAGCACAGATACGCAGTATTTT
cdr3_aa: CASSPLTLSTDTQYF

v_call: TRBV6-5
j_call: TRBJ2-7
clone_size: .
d_call: .
cdr3_nt: TGTGCCAGCGGGACAGGAGCGGGGGAGCAGTACTTC
cdr3_aa: CASGTGAGEQYF

v_call: TRBV28
j_call: TRBJ2-7
clone_size: .
d_call: TRBD1
cdr3_nt: TGTGCCAGCAGTTTATCGACAGGGATGTGGTCCTACGAGCAGTACTTC
cdr3_aa: CASSLSTGMWSYEQYF

v_call: TRBV6-5
j_call: TRBJ2-1
clone_size: .
d_call: TRBD2
cdr3_nt: TGTGCCAGCAGTCCCCAGCGGGGAGCCTCCAATGAGCAGTTCTTC
cdr3_aa: CASSPQRGASNEQFF

v_call: TRBV5-1
j_call: TRBJ1-4
clone_size: .
d_call: .
cdr3_nt: TGCGCCAGCAGCTTGGGACAGGAGGGTGAAAAACTGTTTTTT
cdr3_aa: CASSLGQEGEKLFF